The T cell receptor (beta chain) described here comes from a study of shared clonotypes between healthy human individuals (dated by TCRdb to about 2020). Study-wide context: Three men and two women, aged 18 to 49 years, made up the cohort. Libraries were prepared and TCR repertoires were sequenced by different laboratories using diverse techniques, in order to increase sequencing depth and limit assay-specific biases. Each donor's leukapheresis produced roughly between roughly 0.85 and 10 billion PBMCs. For each donor, CD4 naive and CD4 memory were each run on three plates, CD8 naive on two plates, and CD8 memory on one plate. The study deeply sequenced blood TCR repertoires of five healthy adults to estimate repertoire size and the extent of clonotype sharing between individuals. Overall results and qualifications from the work: Rarefaction of sorted-subset datasets indicated incomplete sequencing despite the large sequencing depth. Pairwise subsampling indicated that sequencing depth was expected to affect the degree of clonotype sharing among donors. Only blood was sampled, and tissue TCR repertoires likely differ from those in blood. Clonotypes shared by all four sorted-subset donors showed higher generation probabilities than non-shared clonotypes. The small number of donors limited the genetic and exposure-history diversity represented. Across a handful of donors, approximately 4.6% of naive CD4, over 3% of naive CD8, approximately 2.5% of memory CD4, and 0.4% of memory CD8 clonotypes were shared. Naive subsets generally had larger estimated clonotype richness than memory subsets did.

For the CD8 naive samples, CD45RO-negative cells were positively selected for CCR7, yielding a CD45RA+CCR7+ population from which TemRA cells were excluded. Healthy HIV-negative adults with no recently reported acute infections or vaccinations were included as donors. Every donor was a Caucasian adult living in Nashville, Tennessee, USA. Blood was collected by leukapheresis, and PBMCs were isolated by Ficoll-Histopaque density gradient centrifugation and then cryopreserved in liquid nitrogen vapor phase. Analytical flow cytometry was used to check the purity and quantity of every magnetically sorted T cell population. From each sorted fraction, genomic DNA was isolated and quantified by UV absorbance on a Nanodrop 2000c. Concerning this clone itself: This clone's antigen is unknown. No base-level quality is on record; no much larger clone is a single base apart. Other DNA sequences from this sample encode an identical CDR3 as well.

Using the deep immunoSEQ assay, multiplex PCR amplified TCR CDR3 regions from genomic DNA. Genomic DNA extracted from each cell subset was distributed evenly over all wells of several immunoSEQ 96-well plates, and each plate served as one replicate. For sorted subsets, each replicate PCR was loaded with approximately 0.2 ug genomic DNA, equivalent to 30,000 or so T cell genomes. Purified libraries were quantified with a Qubit 3.0 fluorometer, sized on a Bioanalyzer 2100, and re-quantified with the KAPA Library Quantification kit. Each immunoSEQ 96-well plate was sequenced on its own single-read 150-cycle Illumina NextSeq 550 flow cell. The study's processing was this. Because the immunoSEQ output held only junctional sequences and lacked quality scores, the filtering could not match the filtering applied to full-length reads. To assign V/J genes and CDR3, sequences were annotated using PyIR, a Python wrapper for IgBLAST v1.9, with IMGT germline references. Reads were filtered out if the reads had weak V/J assignments (E-value above 1e-6), no CDR3, stop codons, out-of-frame junctions, or ambiguous translated residues. V3J clonotypes were defined by identical inferred V gene, J gene, and CDR3 amino acid sequence. Percentage overlap between repertoires was computed as shared unique clonotypes divided by the size of the smaller repertoire. RTK rarefaction, the Chao1 estimator, and Recon v2.1 estimates of unobserved clonotypes were used to assess repertoire richness. Generation probabilities were computed with OLGA for all TCRbeta clonotypes obtained by the gDNA method from several donors. As stored in TCRdb, this immuneACCESS dataset retains in-frame rearrangements with V and J assigned. A fraction of the clones does not appear; measured against another copy, unresolved V genes explain less than half of the discrepancy, and the remainder lacks a known reason. V, J and clone size reflect that table, while D and trimming were determined from the DNA. Across this sample there are about 1,800,000 clones, with 85% to 95% seen only once. The biggest ten clones account for 1% to 1.5% of the sample.

Its CDR3 holds 13 amino acids, cysteine through phenylalanine. The entry retains the CDR3 DNA only, 39 bases that are in frame from base 1. V lost 3 bases and J lost 5 bases; the stretch between them is 11 bases long. In the germline V gene (reference sequence), CDR1 corresponds to SEHNR and CDR2 to FQNEAQ. Recombination connected TRBV7-9 to TRBJ2-7; matching of 7 bases hints at TRBD2 as the D gene. Material: naive CD8+ T cells sorted from blood. The sample's cell subset or site label, in plain terms: CD45RA+CCR7+. The TCR comes from a man younger than 35 in good health. The CDR3 region reads CASSLSGGDEQYF. The nucleotide sequence reads TGTGCCAGCAGCTTGTCGGGGGGCGACGAGCAGTACTTC.